Listed below are T cell receptor beta chains from one sample, sequenced in a study of Ad26.COV2.S vaccination and SARS-CoV-2 variants. The table came from immunoSEQ multiplex PCR; TCRdb's copy has only in-frame clones and leaves some out. The repertoire includes more than 400,000 clones, roughly 87% of them detected once, and more than 3.5% sits in the top ten. This specimen consisted of peripheral blood, obtained in a trial of Ad26.COV2.S vaccine versus placebo. These receptors all stem from a person between 18 and 59 years old who received the Ad26.COV2.S COVID-19 vaccine or a placebo. The CDR3 runs from the conserved cysteine through the conserved F or W. The D gene is left open where the match is weak. Size tells how often a clone was seen (once, few, many) or the class of an expanded clone, and some rows leave it out.

clone size,D gene,J gene,V gene,CDR3 protein,CDR3 DNA
.,.,TRBJ2-1,TRBV9,CASSSSPGRSSYNEQFF,TGTGCCAGCAGCTCCAGCCCGGGGCGCAGCTCCTACAATGAGCAGTTCTTC
.,.,TRBJ2-5,TRBV5-4,CASSVGQFEETQYF,TGTGCCAGCAGCGTCGGACAGTTCGAGGAGACCCAGTACTTC
.,TRBD1,TRBJ2-5,TRBV10-3,CAIRGQGQETQYF,TGTGCCATCAGGGGACAGGGCCAAGAGACCCAGTACTTC
.,TRBD1,TRBJ2-6,TRBV7-6,CASSLYAPGQGGGANVLTF,TGTGCCAGCAGCCTGTACGCTCCGGGACAGGGTGGAGGGGCCAACGTCCTGACTTTC
.,.,TRBJ1-2,TRBV2,CVEGGYGYTF,TGTGTTGAGGGAGGCTATGGCTACACCTTC
.,.,TRBJ1-6,TRBV18,CASSRSSYNSPLHF,TGTGCCAGCTCCCGGAGCTCCTATAATTCACCCCTCCACTTT
.,.,TRBJ2-7,TRBV6-5,CASSRAATLEQYF,TGTGCCAGCAGTCGAGCCGCTACCCTCGAGCAGTACTTC
.,.,TRBJ2-7,TRBV7-5,CARSRLAGDTYEQYF,TGTGCCAGAAGCCGACTAGCGGGAGATACTTACGAGCAGTACTTC
.,TRBD2,TRBJ2-3,TRBV7-2,CASSLAFAGGTDTQYF,TGTGCCAGCAGCTTAGCGTTTGCGGGGGGCACAGATACGCAGTATTTT
.,.,TRBJ2-1,TRBV10-3,CAISESGGEGYNEQFF,TGTGCCATCAGTGAGTCCGGCGGGGAAGGGTACAATGAGCAGTTCTTC
.,TRBD1,TRBJ1-1,TRBV6-2/TRBV6-3,CASSRGGSHEAFF,TGTGCCAGCAGTCGAGGGGGCTCCCATGAAGCTTTCTTT
.,.,TRBJ2-1,TRBV7-8,CASSLAKGTYNEQFF,TGTGCCAGCAGCTTAGCTAAGGGGACCTACAATGAGCAGTTCTTC
.,.,TRBJ1-4,TRBV5-8,CASSKGRATNEKLFF,TGTGCCAGCAGCAAGGGACGGGCAACTAATGAAAAACTGTTTTTT
.,.,TRBJ2-7,TRBV7-6,CASSRRRGPYEQYF,TGTGCCAGCAGCCGGAGGCGAGGGCCCTACGAGCAGTACTTC
.,TRBD2,TRBJ2-3,TRBV7-3,CASSLGAGVRTDTQYF,TGTGCCAGCAGCCTCGGAGCGGGAGTACGCACAGATACGCAGTATTTT
.,.,TRBJ1-3,TRBV7-8,CASSLEGYGNTIYF,TGTGCCAGCAGCTTGGAGGGTTATGGAAACACCATATATTTT
once,TRBD1,TRBJ2-5,TRBV19,CASSISGTGGTETQYF,TGTGCCAGTAGTATCTCCGGGACAGGGGGCACAGAGACCCAGTACTTC
few,.,TRBJ2-2,TRBV5-4,CASSLTHTGELFF,TGTGCCAGCAGCTTGACCCACACCGGGGAGCTGTTTTTT
once,TRBD1,TRBJ2-3,TRBV7-3,CASSLTTGGGTDTQYF,TGTGCCAGCAGCTTAACGACAGGGGGCGGGACAGATACGCAGTATTTT
.,.,TRBJ2-5,TRBV27,CASSFRGNWQETQYF,TGTGCCAGCAGTTTCCGCGGTAACTGGCAAGAGACCCAGTACTTC
.,.,TRBJ1-5,TRBV24-1,CATSGGGDGQPQHF,TGTGCCACCAGTGGGGGAGGGGATGGTCAGCCCCAGCATTTT
.,.,TRBJ2-5,TRBV29-1,CSASVGQETQYF,TGCAGCGCGTCCGTGGGGCAAGAGACCCAGTACTTC
.,TRBD1,TRBJ2-2,TRBV7-9,CAIRQGPPSANTGELFF,TGTGCCATCAGACAGGGGCCGCCTTCGGCGAACACCGGGGAGCTGTTTTTT
.,.,TRBJ2-6,TRBV30,CAWSVLRARANVLTF,TGTGCCTGGAGTGTACTCCGGGCGCGGGCCAACGTCCTGACTTTC
few,.,TRBJ1-5,TRBV4-1,CASSQDGRGNQPQHF,TGCGCCAGCAGCCAAGACGGGAGGGGCAATCAGCCCCAGCATTTT
once,.,TRBJ1-5,TRBV15,CATSSTRTLGVQPQHF,TGTGCCACCAGCTCTACGCGCACCCTCGGGGTCCAGCCCCAGCATTTT
.,.,TRBJ2-5,TRBV19,CASSIGRWETQYF,TGTGCCAGTAGTATTGGCCGCTGGGAGACCCAGTACTTC
.,TRBD1,TRBJ1-2,TRBV5-6,CASSGGDRPNYGYTF,TGTGCCAGCAGCGGGGGGGACAGGCCCAACTATGGCTACACCTTC
.,.,TRBJ2-7,TRBV21-1,CASRGRQYF,TGTGCCAGCAGAGGGAGGCAGTACTTC
.,.,TRBJ1-2,TRBV27,CASSRDRNYGYTF,TGTGCCAGCAGCCGGGACCGGAACTATGGCTACACCTTC
.,.,TRBJ2-1,TRBV19,CASSLRTEGNEQFF,TGTGCCAGTAGTCTTCGGACGGAGGGCAATGAGCAGTTCTTC
.,TRBD1,TRBJ2-5,TRBV7-9,CASSKDRWSETQYF,TGTGCCAGCAGTAAGGACAGGTGGTCGGAGACCCAGTACTTC
.,TRBD2,TRBJ2-7,TRBV28,CASRTTGTSGIHEQYF,TGTGCCAGCAGAACTACCGGGACTAGCGGGATCCACGAGCAGTACTTC
.,.,TRBJ2-5,TRBV3-1/TRBV3-2,CASSQAGPGWETQYF,TGTGCCAGCAGCCAAGCCGGGCCGGGGTGGGAGACCCAGTACTTC
.,.,TRBJ2-3,TRBV5-1,CASSLGQTSTDTQYF,TGCGCCAGCAGCTTGGGGCAGACTAGCACAGATACGCAGTATTTT
once,.,TRBJ1-1,TRBV2,CASIRENLGEAFF,TGTGCCAGCATCCGGGAAAATTTAGGTGAAGCTTTCTTT
few,.,TRBJ1-1,TRBV9,CASSVGSVNTEAFF,TGTGCCAGCAGCGTAGGTTCTGTGAACACTGAAGCTTTCTTT
.,.,TRBJ2-7,TRBV5-1,CASSLGPGPGEQYF,TGCGCCAGCAGCTTGGGGCCGGGCCCAGGGGAGCAGTACTTC
.,.,TRBJ2-3,TRBV19,CASSIVGGRRADTQYF,TGTGCCAGTAGTATAGTTGGTGGGAGAAGAGCAGATACGCAGTATTTT
.,TRBD2,TRBJ2-1,TRBV3-1/TRBV3-2,CASSLSGFVSYNEQFF,TGTGCCAGCAGCCTTAGCGGGTTCGTCTCCTACAATGAGCAGTTCTTC
.,TRBD1,TRBJ2-4,TRBV7-8,CASSYSQGSIQYF,TGTGCCAGCAGCTATTCACAGGGGAGCATTCAGTACTTC
.,.,TRBJ1-6,TRBV9,CASSVGAAHNSPLHF,TGTGCCAGCAGCGTAGGGGCAGCCCATAATTCACCCCTCCACTTT
.,.,TRBJ2-7,TRBV11-3,CASSLGGSLAGEQYF,TGTGCCAGCAGCTTAGGAGGCAGCCTCGCGGGCGAGCAGTACTTC
.,.,TRBJ1-2,TRBV9,CASSVVGTNYGYTF,TGTGCCAGCAGCGTAGTGGGCACAAACTATGGCTACACCTTC
.,TRBD2,TRBJ2-7,TRBV5-5,CASSLAPTSDYEQYF,TGTGCCAGCAGCTTGGCCCCGACTAGCGATTACGAGCAGTACTTC